The T cell receptor beta chain described here comes from a study of cytomegalovirus exposure and HLA in healthy donors. Study-level points and caveats: Most of the TCR beta V segments (in an earlier analysis) were productive either about 87% or about 30% of the time. It was reported that TCR beta sequences correctly inferred the HLA-A and HLA-B alleles for most subjects.

PCR primers comprised 60 Vbeta and 13 Jbeta primers. The method was immunoSEQ multiplex PCR; TCRdb's version includes in-frame clones alone and lacks a portion of them. The sample lists under 150,000 clones, around 76% occurring once. Looked up from germline, CDR1 is KGHSH and CDR2 is LQKENI. The CDR3 contains 16 residues. V was trimmed by 2 bases and J by 3 bases, leaving 17 bases between them. As concerns this clone: The antigen remains unidentified.

This chain uses TRBV18 with TRBJ2-7; D unclear. The receptor comes from a male donor in good health and CMV-seronegative. Source material: PBMCs. The DNA for the CDR3 is TGTGCCAGCTCACCATTGCGCAACAGCCTCAGCTACGAGCAGTACTTC. It codes for CASSPLRNSLSYEQYF.